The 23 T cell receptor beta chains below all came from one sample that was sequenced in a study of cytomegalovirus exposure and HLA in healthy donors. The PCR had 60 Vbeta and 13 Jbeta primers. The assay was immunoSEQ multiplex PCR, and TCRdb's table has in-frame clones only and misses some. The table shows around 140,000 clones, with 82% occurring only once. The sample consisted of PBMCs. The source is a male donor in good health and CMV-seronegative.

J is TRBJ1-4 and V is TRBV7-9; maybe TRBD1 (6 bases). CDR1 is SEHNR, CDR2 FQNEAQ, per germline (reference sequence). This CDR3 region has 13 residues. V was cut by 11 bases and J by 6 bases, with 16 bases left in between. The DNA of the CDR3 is TGTGCCGGAATGGGGGCATTGGATGAAAAACTGTTTTTT. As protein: CAGMGALDEKLFF.

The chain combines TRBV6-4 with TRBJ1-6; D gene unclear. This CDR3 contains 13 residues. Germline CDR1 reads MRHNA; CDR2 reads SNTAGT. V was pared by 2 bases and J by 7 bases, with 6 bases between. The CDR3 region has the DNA TGTGCCAGCAGTGACGAGGTCAATTCACCCCTCCACTTT. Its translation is CASSDEVNSPLHF.

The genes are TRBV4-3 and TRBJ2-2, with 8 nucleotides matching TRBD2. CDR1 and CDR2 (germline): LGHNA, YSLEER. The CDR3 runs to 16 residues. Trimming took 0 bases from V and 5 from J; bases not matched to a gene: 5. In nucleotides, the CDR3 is TGCGCCAGCAGCCAAGATTGGACTAGCCCAACCGGGGAGCTGTTTTTT. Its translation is CASSQDWTSPTGELFF.

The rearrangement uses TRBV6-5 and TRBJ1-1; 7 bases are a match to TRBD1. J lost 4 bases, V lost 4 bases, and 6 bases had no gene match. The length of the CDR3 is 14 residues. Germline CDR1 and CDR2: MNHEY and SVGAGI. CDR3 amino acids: CASSLQGTSTEAFF. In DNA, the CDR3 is TGTGCCAGCAGTTTACAGGGGACGAGCACTGAAGCTTTCTTT.

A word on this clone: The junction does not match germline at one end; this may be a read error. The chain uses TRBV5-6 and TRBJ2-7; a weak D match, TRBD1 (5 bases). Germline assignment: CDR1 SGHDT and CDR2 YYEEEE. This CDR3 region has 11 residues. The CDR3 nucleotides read TGTGCCAGCACCTGGGGTGCCGACAGCGAGTTC. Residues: CASTWGADSEF.

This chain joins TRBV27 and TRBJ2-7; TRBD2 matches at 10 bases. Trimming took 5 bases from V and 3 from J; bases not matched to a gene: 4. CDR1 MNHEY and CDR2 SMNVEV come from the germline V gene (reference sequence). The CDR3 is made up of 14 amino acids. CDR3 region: CASSMTSGHYEQYF. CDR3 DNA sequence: TGTGCCAGCAGTATGACTAGCGGGCACTACGAGCAGTACTTC.

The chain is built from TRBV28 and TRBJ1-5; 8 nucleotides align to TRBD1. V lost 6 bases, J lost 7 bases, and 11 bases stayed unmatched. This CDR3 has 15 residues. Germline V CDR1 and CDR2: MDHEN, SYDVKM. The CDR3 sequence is CASSYWGQAGQPQHF. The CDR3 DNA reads TGTGCCAGCAGCTATTGGGGACAGGCTGGACAGCCCCAGCATTTT. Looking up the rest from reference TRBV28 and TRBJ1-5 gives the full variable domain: DVKVTQSSRYLVKRTGEKVFLECVQDMDHENMFWYRQDPGLGLRLIYFSYDVKMKEKGDIPEGYSVSREKKERFSLILESASTNQTSMYLCASSYWGQAGQPQHFGDGTRLSIL.

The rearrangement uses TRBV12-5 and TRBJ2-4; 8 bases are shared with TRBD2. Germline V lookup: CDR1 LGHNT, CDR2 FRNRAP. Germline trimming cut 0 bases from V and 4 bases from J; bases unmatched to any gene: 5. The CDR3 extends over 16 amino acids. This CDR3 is CASGLVRGGTKNIQYF. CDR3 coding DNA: TGTGCTAGTGGTTTGGTACGGGGGGGGACAAAAAACATTCAGTACTTC.

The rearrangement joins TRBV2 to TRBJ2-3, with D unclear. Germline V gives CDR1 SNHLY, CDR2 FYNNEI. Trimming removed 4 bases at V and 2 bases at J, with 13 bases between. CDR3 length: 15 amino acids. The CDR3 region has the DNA TGTGCCAGCAGTGGTGACTCTATATTCACAGATACGCAGTATTTT. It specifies CASSGDSIFTDTQYF.

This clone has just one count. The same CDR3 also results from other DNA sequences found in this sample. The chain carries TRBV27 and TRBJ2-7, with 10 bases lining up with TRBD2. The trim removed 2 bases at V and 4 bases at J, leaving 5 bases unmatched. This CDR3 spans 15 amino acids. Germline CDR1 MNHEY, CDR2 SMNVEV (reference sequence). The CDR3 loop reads CASSLGLAGVYEQYF. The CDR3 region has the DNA TGTGCCAGCAGTTTAGGGCTAGCGGGAGTATACGAGCAGTACTTC.

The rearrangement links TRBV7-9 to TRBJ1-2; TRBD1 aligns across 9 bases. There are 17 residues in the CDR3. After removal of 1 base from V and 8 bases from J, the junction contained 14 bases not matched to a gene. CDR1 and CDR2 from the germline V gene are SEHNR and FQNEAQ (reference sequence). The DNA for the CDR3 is TGTGCCAGCAGCTTAGGAGTTGGTACAGGGGGCTTTAAGGGCTACACCTTC. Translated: CASSLGVGTGGFKGYTF.

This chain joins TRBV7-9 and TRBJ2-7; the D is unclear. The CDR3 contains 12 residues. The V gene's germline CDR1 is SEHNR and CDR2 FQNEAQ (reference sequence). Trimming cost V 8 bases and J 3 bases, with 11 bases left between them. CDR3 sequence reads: CASGWSVYEQYF. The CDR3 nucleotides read TGTGCCAGCGGTTGGTCGGTCTACGAGCAGTACTTC.

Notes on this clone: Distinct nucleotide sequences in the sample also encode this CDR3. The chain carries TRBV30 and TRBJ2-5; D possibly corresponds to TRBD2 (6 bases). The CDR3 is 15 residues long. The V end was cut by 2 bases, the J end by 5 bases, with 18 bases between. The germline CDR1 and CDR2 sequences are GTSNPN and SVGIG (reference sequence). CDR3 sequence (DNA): TGTGCCTGGAGTCTTACGGATCTAGCGTGGGAGACCCAGTACTTC. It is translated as CAWSLTDLAWETQYF.

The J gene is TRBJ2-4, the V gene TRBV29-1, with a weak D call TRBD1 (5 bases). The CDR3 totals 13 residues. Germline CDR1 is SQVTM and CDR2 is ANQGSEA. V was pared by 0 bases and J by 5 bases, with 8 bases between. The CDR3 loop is CSVEDQQENIQYF. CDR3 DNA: TGCAGCGTTGAAGATCAACAGGAAAACATTCAGTACTTC.

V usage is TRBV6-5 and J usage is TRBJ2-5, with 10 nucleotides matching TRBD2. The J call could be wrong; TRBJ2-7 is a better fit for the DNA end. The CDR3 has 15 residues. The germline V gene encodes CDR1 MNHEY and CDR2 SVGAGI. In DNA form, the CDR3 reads TGTGCCAGCAGTCAAGAGACTAGCGGGTCCTACGAGCAGTACTTC. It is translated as CASSQETSGSYEQYF.

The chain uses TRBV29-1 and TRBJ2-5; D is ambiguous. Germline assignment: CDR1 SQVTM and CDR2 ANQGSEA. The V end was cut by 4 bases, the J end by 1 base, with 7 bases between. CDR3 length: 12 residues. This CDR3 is CSVGATQETQYF. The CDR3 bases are TGCAGCGTTGGGGCCACCCAAGAGACCCAGTACTTC.

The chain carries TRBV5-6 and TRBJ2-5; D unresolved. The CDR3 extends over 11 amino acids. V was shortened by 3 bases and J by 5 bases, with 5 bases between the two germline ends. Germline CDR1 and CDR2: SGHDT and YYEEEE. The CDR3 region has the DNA TGTGCCAGCAGCTATCTGGAGACCCAGTACTTC. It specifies CASSYLETQYF.

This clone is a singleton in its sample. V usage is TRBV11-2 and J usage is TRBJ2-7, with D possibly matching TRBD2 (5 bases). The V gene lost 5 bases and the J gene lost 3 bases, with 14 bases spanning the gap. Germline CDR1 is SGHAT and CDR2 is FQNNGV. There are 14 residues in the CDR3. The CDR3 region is CASSPDGGLYEQYF. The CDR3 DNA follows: TGTGCCAGCAGCCCTGACGGAGGTCTCTACGAGCAGTACTTC.

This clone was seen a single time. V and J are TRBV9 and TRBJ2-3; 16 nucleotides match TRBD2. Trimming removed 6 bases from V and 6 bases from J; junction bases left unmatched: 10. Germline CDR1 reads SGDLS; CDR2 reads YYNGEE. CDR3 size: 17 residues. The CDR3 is CASTLGGLAGGMDTQYF. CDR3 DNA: TGTGCCAGCACCCTTGGGGGACTAGCGGGAGGGATGGATACGCAGTATTTT.

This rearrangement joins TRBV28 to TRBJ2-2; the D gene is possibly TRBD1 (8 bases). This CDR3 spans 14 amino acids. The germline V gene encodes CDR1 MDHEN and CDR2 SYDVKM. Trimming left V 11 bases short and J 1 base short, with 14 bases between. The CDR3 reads CASAGQVNTGELFF. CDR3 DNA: TGTGCCTCAGCGGGACAGGTGAACACCGGGGAGCTGTTTTTT.

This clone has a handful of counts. The CDR3: CASSSTGSTGELFF. The CDR3 DNA sequence: TGTGCCAGTAGTTCGACAGGGAGTACCGGGGAGCTGTTTTTT. The J gene is TRBJ2-2, the V gene TRBV19, with 7 bases lining up with TRBD1. CDR1 is LNHDA and CDR2 is SQIVND in the germline V gene (reference sequence). The CDR3 extends over 14 amino acids. The trim removed 5 bases at V and 5 bases at J, leaving 5 bases unmatched.

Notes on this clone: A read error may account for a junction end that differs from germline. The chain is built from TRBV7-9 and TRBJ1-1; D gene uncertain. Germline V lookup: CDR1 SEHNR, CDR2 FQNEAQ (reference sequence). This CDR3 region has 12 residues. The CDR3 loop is CSSSLVDTEAFF. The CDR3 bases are TGTTCCAGCAGCTTAGTCGACACTGAAGCTTTCTTT.

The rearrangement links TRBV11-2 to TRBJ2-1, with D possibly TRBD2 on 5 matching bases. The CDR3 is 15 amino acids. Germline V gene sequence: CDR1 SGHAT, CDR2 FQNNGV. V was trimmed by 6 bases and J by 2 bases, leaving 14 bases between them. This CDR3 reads CASREAVGTYNEQFF. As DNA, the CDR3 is TGTGCCAGCAGGGAGGCCGTCGGGACCTACAATGAGCAGTTCTTC.